This T cell receptor beta chain was documented in a study of molecular identifiers for immune sequencing clone quantification. TCRdb re-derived calls from the PCR reads in MiXCR, one entry per CDR3 protein. Among 490,000 or so distinct CDR3 sequences, about 26% were seen once, and the ten largest hold over 0.6%. About this clonotype: Its antigen remains unidentified.

General study points: Clones above 20 RNA copies held over 98% of effector molecules, under 1% in naive cells.

Construction of naive CD8 libraries employed about 20,000 to 1,100,000 sorted cells together with 10%, 30% or 50% RNA. Sorting recovered naive CD8 T cells on a CD8+CD4-CCR7+CD45RA+ profile. With 3 bases clipped from V and 2 bases from J, the junction kept 4 bases outside the gene matches. This CDR3 has 15 residues. Sequencing input: naive CD8+ T cells from blood, with Jurkat cell RNA spiked in. The subset here: FACS-sorted CD8+CD4-CCR7+CD45RA+ naive T cells. This TCR was recovered from a human donor in good health. Some libraries in this study had Jurkat cell RNA spiked in. This sequence joins TRBV12-3 or TRBV12-4 and TRBJ2-3, with TRBD2 matching over 8 bases. The CDR3 region is CASSFQRGLTDTQYF. DNA of the CDR3: TGTGCCAGCAGTTTTCAGCGGGGGCTCACAGATACGCAGTATTTT.